The present entry profiles one T cell receptor beta chain with its context. Its cognate antigen is unknown. This sample stems from a study of identical twins. Study-wide results and limits: A partial confounding effect on zero-insertion analyses could come from invariant MAIT and iNKT cells.

TCRdb redid the calling of the 5' RACE reads with MiXCR, one entry per CDR3 protein. The profile shows around 370,000 distinct CDR3 sequences, 8.5% to 10% of them singletons. The V end lost 6 bases, the J end lost 3 bases, and 15 bases lay between the germline ends. The germline V gene has CDR1 MNHEY and CDR2 SMNVEV (reference sequence). The CDR3 sequence is 14 residues long. This sequence was found in a woman between 50 and 59 years old in good health. The chain couples TRBV27 to TRBJ2-7, with TRBD1 as a possible D gene (8 bases). The source material was naive T cells sorted from blood. The CDR3 here is CASSYRGGSYEQYF. For the CDR3, the DNA is TGTGCCAGCAGCTACAGGGGGGGAAGCTACGAGCAGTACTTC.